These T cell receptor beta chains were read from a single sample in a study of T cells after yellow fever vaccination. TCRdb passed the 5' RACE reads through MiXCR, listing each CDR3 protein once. The sample has hundreds of thousands of distinct CDR3 sequences, roughly 13% seen once. Sequenced material: PBMCs, taken on the day of the yellow fever booster vaccination. Receptors originate from a man between 25 and 39 years old who received the YFV17D yellow fever vaccine. Each CDR3 is given with its conserved first and last residue. Each record gives: J gene, clone size, V gene, D gene, CDR3 protein, CDR3 DNA. D genes are given only for firm matches. Some rows mark clone size as missing; the rest say once, few, many or name a class of expanded clone.

>TRBJ2-3|few|TRBV12-3/TRBV12-4|TRBD2
CASSSNLGLAGADTQYF
TGTGCCAGCAGTTCAAACCTGGGACTAGCGGGAGCAGATACGCAGTATTTT
>TRBJ1-2|.|TRBV7-2|.
CASSLFRYGYTF
TGTGCCAGCAGCTTATTCCGCTATGGCTACACCTTC
>TRBJ1-1|.|TRBV7-9|TRBD1
CASSSVDRGHTEAFF
TGTGCCAGCAGCTCAGTCGACAGGGGACACACTGAAGCTTTCTTT
>TRBJ2-7|many|TRBV7-7|.
CASSTRQDGVQYF
TGTGCTAGCAGCACCCGACAGGACGGTGTGCAGTACTTC
>TRBJ2-1|few|TRBV29-1|TRBD2
CSGTGLAGGVNEQFF
TGCAGCGGCACCGGACTAGCGGGAGGTGTTAATGAGCAGTTCTTC
>TRBJ2-4|many|TRBV7-9|TRBD1
CASSSPRTGNIQYF
TGTGCCAGCAGCTCTCCTCGGACAGGGAACATTCAGTACTTC
>TRBJ2-7|few|TRBV5-1|.
CASSLAPSAQRSYEQYF
TGCGCCAGCAGCTTGGCGCCTAGCGCTCAAAGGTCCTACGAGCAGTACTTC
>TRBJ1-5|.|TRBV5-5|TRBD1
CASSLAGQSNQPQHF
TGTGCCAGCAGCTTGGCGGGACAGTCCAATCAGCCCCAGCATTTT
>TRBJ2-5|few|TRBV12-3/TRBV12-4|.
CASSPEGRGGVTQYF
TGTGCCAGCAGCCCGGAGGGAAGGGGCGGGGTGACCCAGTACTTC
>TRBJ2-2|.|TRBV18|.
CASSFGAGTGELFF
.
>TRBJ2-1|few|TRBV21-1|.
CASSKEGRERFDEQFF
TGTGCCAGCAGCAAAGAGGGGCGGGAGAGGTTCGATGAGCAGTTCTTC